The 30 T cell receptor beta chains listed next were all sequenced from one sample in a study of blood T cell repertoires in COVID-19. Libraries were prepared by immunoSEQ multiplex PCR; TCRdb keeps only in-frame clonotypes and omits some of them. The data hold 200,000 to 300,000 clones, with nearly 90% observed a single time. Sequencing input: peripheral blood. The receptors stem from a young man with active or convalescent COVID-19.

The V call is TRBV28, the J call TRBJ2-7; 8 nucleotides line up with TRBD2. Trimming removed 9 bases from V and 0 bases from J; junction bases left unmatched: 10. The CDR3 consists of 15 residues. CDR1 and CDR2 (germline): MDHEN, SYDVKM. The CDR3 spells CASTLAGLSSYEQYF. CDR3 DNA: TGTGCCAGTACCCTAGCGGGCCTGAGCTCCTACGAGCAGTACTTC.

The chain recombines TRBV18 with TRBJ2-6, with D perhaps matching TRBD2 (6 bases). The CDR3 extends over 18 amino acids. Trimming shortened V by 4 bases and J by 1 base, and 17 bases separated the two germline ends. Germline CDR1 and CDR2: KGHSH and LQKENI. The CDR3 nucleotides are TGTGCCAGCTCACTAAGCGGGCCGGGGGATTCTGGGGCCAACGTCCTGACTTTC. Its protein is CASSLSGPGDSGANVLTF.

The chain carries TRBV7-9 and TRBJ2-7; D unresolved. This CDR3 is built from 12 residues. The V gene lost 1 base and the J gene lost 6 bases, with 7 bases spanning the gap. Germline-derived CDR1 and CDR2 are SEHNR and FQNEAQ (reference sequence). The CDR3 DNA follows: TGTGCCAGCAGCTTAGGTCCAGGCGAGCAGTACTTC. This gives the protein CASSLGPGEQYF.

The V call is TRBV9, the J call TRBJ1-5; TRBD1 might be the D (5 bases). The CDR3 contains 12 residues. Germline V CDR1 and CDR2: SGDLS, YYNGEE. Trimming removed 7 bases from V and 3 bases from J, with 8 bases in between. This chain's CDR3 is CASGHNNQPQHF. The CDR3 DNA is TGTGCCAGCGGACATAACAATCAGCCCCAGCATTTT.

This clone was seen once. CDR3 residues: CARSYGSRGLNTEAFF. CDR3 nucleotides: TGTGCCAGAAGCTATGGGTCCAGGGGACTAAACACTGAAGCTTTCTTT. The chain employs TRBV5-3 and TRBJ1-1, with D possibly matching TRBD1 (6 bases). TRBV5-3 carries the ORF label, with uncertain function. V lost 3 bases to trimming and J lost 2 bases, with 17 bases between them. The CDR3 length is 16 residues.

CDR3 sequence reads: CASSLGLLHTEAFF. The CDR3 region has the DNA TGCGCCAGCAGCTTGGGACTCCTCCACACTGAAGCTTTCTTT. The chain links TRBV5-1 to TRBJ1-1; D uncertain. V was cut by 0 bases and J by 3 bases, with 9 bases left in between. CDR1 and CDR2 from the germline V gene are SGHRS and YFSETQ. The CDR3 loop spans 14 amino acids.

This clone was counted once. The genes are TRBV14 and TRBJ2-1, with 10 bases lining up with TRBD2. J gave up 0 bases and V 0 bases, and 8 bases lay outside the gene matches. The CDR3 runs 19 residues. Per the germline V gene, CDR1 is SGHDN and CDR2 is FVKESK. CDR3 bases: TGTGCCAGCAGCCAAGATTGGCTAGCGGGAGAAGACTCCTACAATGAGCAGTTCTTC. Protein: CASSQDWLAGEDSYNEQFF.

The gene calls are TRBV4-3 and TRBJ2-5; tentatively, D is TRBD1 (5 bases). This CDR3 has 14 amino acids. Trimming took 1 base from V and 3 from J, leaving 9 bases between them. Per germline, CDR1 LGHNA and CDR2 YSLEER. The CDR3 bases are TGCGCCAGCAGCCAAGGGGCAGGGAAAGAGACCCAGTACTTC. Amino acids: CASSQGAGKETQYF.

The rearrangement uses TRBV7-6 and TRBJ1-1; D perhaps matches TRBD1 (5 bases). V gave up 1 base and J gave up 1 base, with 10 bases separating them. CDR1 is SGHVS and CDR2 is FNYEAQ in the germline V gene. This CDR3 comprises 15 residues. CDR3 in amino acids: CASSLEGRENTEAFF. The CDR3 nucleotides are TGTGCCAGCAGCTTAGAGGGCAGGGAGAACACTGAAGCTTTCTTT.

The chain uses TRBV6-5 and TRBJ1-2; 9 bases are shared with TRBD1. V dropped 4 bases and J dropped 3; count of bases not matched to a gene: 6. CDR3 length: 15 amino acids. In germline, CDR1 is MNHEY, CDR2 SVGAGI. The CDR3 loop is CASSSPGQGDYGYTF. Written as DNA, the CDR3 is TGTGCCAGCAGTTCTCCGGGACAGGGAGACTATGGCTACACCTTC.

The chain joins TRBV4-1 to TRBJ1-5, with no clear D. The V end lost 3 bases, the J end lost 9 bases, and 12 bases lay between the germline ends. The CDR3 extends over 13 amino acids. Germline-derived CDR1 and CDR2 are MGHRA and YSYEKL. In nucleotides, the CDR3 is TGCGCCAGCAGCCAGGTCGGGTCGGTGCCCCAGCATTTT. It specifies CASSQVGSVPQHF.

In DNA, the CDR3 is TGTGCCAGCAGCTCCACTAGTCCCGGGGAGCTGTTTTTT. It translates to CASSSTSPGELFF. The rearrangement joins TRBV7-3 to TRBJ2-2; the D gene is possibly TRBD2 (5 bases). The CDR3 is 13 residues long. Trimming stripped 4 bases from V and 6 bases from J, with 9 bases between. CDR1 SGHTA and CDR2 FQGTGA come from the germline V gene.

The chain employs TRBV4-3 and TRBJ2-3, with D tentatively TRBD1 (5 bases). Trimming took 0 bases from V and 5 from J, leaving 15 bases between them. The CDR3 is made up of 16 amino acids. Germline loops: CDR1 LGHNA, CDR2 YSLEER. CDR3 DNA sequence: TGCGCCAGCAGCCAAGAAGCCCCCCCAGGGCAAGATACGCAGTATTTT. It specifies CASSQEAPPGQDTQYF.

The rearrangement uses TRBV11-2 and TRBJ2-7; tentatively, D is TRBD2 (6 bases). CDR3 length equals 15 residues. Germline V lookup: CDR1 SGHAT, CDR2 FQNNGV. The V end was cut by 2 bases, the J end by 4 bases, with 15 bases between. CDR3 in amino acids: CASSLTAGMVYEQYF. CDR3 nucleotides: TGTGCCAGCAGCTTAACTGCGGGAATGGTGTACGAGCAGTACTTC.

The V and J genes are TRBV21-1 and TRBJ2-1; TRBD1 is taken as the D call from the table, unchecked against the DNA. TRBV21-1 is noted as a pseudogene. This CDR3 comprises 15 residues. The CDR3 DNA reads as TGTGCCAGCATGCAGAACAGGGGGCAAAGGGGTGAGCAGTTCTTC. Translated: CASMQNRGQRGEQFF.

The chain couples TRBV5-5 to TRBJ1-4, with D possibly TRBD1 on 6 matching bases. Germline values: CDR1 SGHKS, CDR2 YYEKEE (reference sequence). The CDR3 contains 16 residues. With 4 bases removed from V and 4 bases from J, the gap between germline ends came to 17 bases. The CDR3 is CASSLGSDRFNEKLFF. The CDR3, as DNA: TGTGCCAGCAGCCTGGGGTCGGACAGATTTAATGAAAAACTGTTTTTT.

The CDR3 bases are TGCAGCGCTGGCCGCAGGGGCGACGAGCAGTACTTC. Protein sequence: CSAGRRGDEQYF. The V gene is TRBV29-1, the J gene TRBJ2-7; D perhaps matches TRBD1 (6 bases). V was pared by 7 bases and J by 5 bases, with 15 bases between. The length of the CDR3 is 12 residues. Germline-derived CDR1 and CDR2 are SQVTM and ANQGSEA.

This clone was counted a single time. The chain is built from TRBV14 and TRBJ1-6; the D gene is possibly TRBD1 (6 bases). CDR1 and CDR2 from the germline V gene are SGHDN and FVKESK. This CDR3 comprises 14 residues. Trimming left V 9 bases short and J 3 bases short, with 12 bases between. CDR3 region: CARGARGYNSPLHF. CDR3 in DNA: TGTGCCAGGGGCGCCAGGGGCTATAATTCACCCCTCCACTTT. The full variable domain, its missing parts supplied by reference TRBV14 and TRBJ1-6, is EAGVTQFPSHSVIEKGQTVTLRCDPISGHDNLYWYRRVMGKEIKFLLHFVKESKQDESGMPNNRFLAERTGGTYSTLKVQPAELEDSGVYFCARGARGYNSPLHFGNGTRLTVT.

The chain links TRBV5-1 to TRBJ2-7; D not resolved. CDR3 length: 15 residues. Germline V gene data show CDR1 as SGHRS and CDR2 as YFSETQ. V was clipped by 0 bases and J by 5 bases, with 15 bases between them. CDR3: CASSLVALPPHEQYF. CDR3 sequence (DNA): TGCGCCAGCAGCTTGGTTGCGTTACCCCCCCACGAGCAGTACTTC.

This chain uses TRBV19 with TRBJ1-4; TRBD1 might be the D (5 bases). V was trimmed by 8 bases and J by 5 bases, leaving 12 bases between them. The CDR3 contains 13 residues. Looked up from germline, CDR1 is LNHDA and CDR2 is SQIVND (reference sequence). The CDR3 nucleotides read TGTGCCAGTGGCGGGGCCCCAAATGAAAAACTGTTTTTT. Translated: CASGGAPNEKLFF.

This rearrangement joins TRBV19 to TRBJ1-5; no definite D call. The CDR3 has 16 residues. V lost 0 bases and J lost 9, with 18 bases in between. Germline assignment: CDR1 LNHDA and CDR2 SQIVND (reference sequence). CDR3 sequence reads: CASSIEASAKWRPQHF. CDR3 sequence (DNA): TGTGCCAGTAGTATAGAGGCGAGCGCGAAGTGGAGGCCCCAGCATTTT.

This sequence joins TRBV28 and TRBJ2-1, with 11 nucleotides matching TRBD2. The CDR3 spans 17 residues. The J segment lost 2 bases and the V segment lost 5 bases, leaving 8 bases of the junction unmatched. Germline lookup yields CDR1 MDHEN and CDR2 SYDVKM. CDR3: CASSPRLAGRTYNEQFF. For the CDR3, the DNA is TGTGCCAGCAGTCCCAGACTAGCGGGGAGGACCTACAATGAGCAGTTCTTC.

The V gene is TRBV7-2, the J gene TRBJ1-1, with no clear D. CDR1 and CDR2 (germline): SGHTA, FQGNSA. The CDR3 sequence is 14 residues long. The V and J ends lost 6 bases and 1 base respectively, with 12 bases between them. CDR3 protein: CASRLPGGNTEAFF. CDR3 nucleotide sequence: TGTGCCAGCAGACTCCCTGGAGGGAACACTGAAGCTTTCTTT. Full variable domain (remainder filled in from reference TRBV7-2 and TRBJ1-1): GAGVSQSPSNKVTEKGKDVELRCDPISGHTALYWYRQSLGQGLEFLIYFQGNSAPDKSGLPSDRFSAERTGGSVSTLTIQRTQQEDSAVYLCASRLPGGNTEAFFGQGTRLTVV.

The chain uses TRBV7-2 and TRBJ1-1, with D perhaps TRBD1 (5 bases). This CDR3 has 14 residues. CDR1 and CDR2 (germline): SGHTA, FQGNSA. V lost 6 bases to trimming and J lost 2 bases, with 13 bases between them. The CDR3 sequence: CASRPRVGNTEAFF. For the CDR3, the DNA is TGTGCCAGCAGACCCAGGGTGGGTAACACTGAAGCTTTCTTT.

The chain links TRBV10-3 to TRBJ1-5; 7 positions agree with TRBD1. V trimming: 3 bases; J trimming: 4 bases; junction bases outside the gene matches: 3. CDR1 ENHRY and CDR2 SYGVKD come from the germline V gene. The CDR3 has 14 residues. CDR3 protein: CAISEGGGNQPQHF. For the CDR3, the DNA is TGTGCCATCAGTGAAGGGGGCGGAAATCAGCCCCAGCATTTT.

The chain combines TRBV3-1 (or the pseudogene TRBV3-2) with TRBJ1-1; D is uncertain. CDR3 length: 13 amino acids. V lost 5 bases and J 1 base, leaving 8 bases between the germline ends. Germline CDR1 LGHDT, CDR2 YNNKEL (reference sequence). CDR3 nucleotide sequence: TGTGCCAGCAGCTACACCCAGAACACTGAAGCTTTCTTT. Amino acid sequence: CASSYTQNTEAFF.

The rearrangement links TRBV28 to TRBJ1-1; 9 bases are shared with TRBD1. Trimming at V came to 5 bases and at J to 2 bases, leaving 6 bases not matched to a gene. Per germline, CDR1 MDHEN and CDR2 SYDVKM. The CDR3 runs 15 residues. CDR3 region: CASSPSGQGNTEAFF. The CDR3, as DNA: TGTGCCAGCAGTCCCTCGGGACAGGGCAACACTGAAGCTTTCTTT.

The J gene is TRBJ2-2, the V gene TRBV23-1; tentatively, D is TRBD1 (6 bases). TRBV23-1 is noted as an ORF with a role that remains uncertain. The CDR3 is made up of 18 amino acids. Trimming removed 2 bases at V and 3 bases at J, with 19 bases between. The CDR3 protein is CASSQAARGSEDTGELFF. The CDR3 DNA reads as TGCGCCAGCAGTCAAGCTGCCAGGGGAAGTGAGGACACCGGGGAGCTGTTTTTT.

V gene TRBV29-1 combines with J gene TRBJ1-4; 8 nucleotides align to TRBD1. Germline loops: CDR1 SQVTM, CDR2 ANQGSEA. V gave up 7 bases and J gave up 4 bases; unmatched junction bases: 5. The CDR3 is 13 residues long. CDR3 nucleotides: TGCAGCGCTCGGGACAGGATTAATGAAAAACTGTTTTTT. It is translated as CSARDRINEKLFF.

J is TRBJ1-6 and V is TRBV6-4; D is uncertain. The CDR3 spans 14 residues. V gave up 0 bases and J gave up 9 bases, with 9 bases separating them. The germline V gene encodes CDR1 MRHNA and CDR2 SNTAGT. DNA for the CDR3: TGTGCCAGCAGTGACTCGAAGACGGGTTCACCCCTCCACTTT. It yields the protein CASSDSKTGSPLHF.